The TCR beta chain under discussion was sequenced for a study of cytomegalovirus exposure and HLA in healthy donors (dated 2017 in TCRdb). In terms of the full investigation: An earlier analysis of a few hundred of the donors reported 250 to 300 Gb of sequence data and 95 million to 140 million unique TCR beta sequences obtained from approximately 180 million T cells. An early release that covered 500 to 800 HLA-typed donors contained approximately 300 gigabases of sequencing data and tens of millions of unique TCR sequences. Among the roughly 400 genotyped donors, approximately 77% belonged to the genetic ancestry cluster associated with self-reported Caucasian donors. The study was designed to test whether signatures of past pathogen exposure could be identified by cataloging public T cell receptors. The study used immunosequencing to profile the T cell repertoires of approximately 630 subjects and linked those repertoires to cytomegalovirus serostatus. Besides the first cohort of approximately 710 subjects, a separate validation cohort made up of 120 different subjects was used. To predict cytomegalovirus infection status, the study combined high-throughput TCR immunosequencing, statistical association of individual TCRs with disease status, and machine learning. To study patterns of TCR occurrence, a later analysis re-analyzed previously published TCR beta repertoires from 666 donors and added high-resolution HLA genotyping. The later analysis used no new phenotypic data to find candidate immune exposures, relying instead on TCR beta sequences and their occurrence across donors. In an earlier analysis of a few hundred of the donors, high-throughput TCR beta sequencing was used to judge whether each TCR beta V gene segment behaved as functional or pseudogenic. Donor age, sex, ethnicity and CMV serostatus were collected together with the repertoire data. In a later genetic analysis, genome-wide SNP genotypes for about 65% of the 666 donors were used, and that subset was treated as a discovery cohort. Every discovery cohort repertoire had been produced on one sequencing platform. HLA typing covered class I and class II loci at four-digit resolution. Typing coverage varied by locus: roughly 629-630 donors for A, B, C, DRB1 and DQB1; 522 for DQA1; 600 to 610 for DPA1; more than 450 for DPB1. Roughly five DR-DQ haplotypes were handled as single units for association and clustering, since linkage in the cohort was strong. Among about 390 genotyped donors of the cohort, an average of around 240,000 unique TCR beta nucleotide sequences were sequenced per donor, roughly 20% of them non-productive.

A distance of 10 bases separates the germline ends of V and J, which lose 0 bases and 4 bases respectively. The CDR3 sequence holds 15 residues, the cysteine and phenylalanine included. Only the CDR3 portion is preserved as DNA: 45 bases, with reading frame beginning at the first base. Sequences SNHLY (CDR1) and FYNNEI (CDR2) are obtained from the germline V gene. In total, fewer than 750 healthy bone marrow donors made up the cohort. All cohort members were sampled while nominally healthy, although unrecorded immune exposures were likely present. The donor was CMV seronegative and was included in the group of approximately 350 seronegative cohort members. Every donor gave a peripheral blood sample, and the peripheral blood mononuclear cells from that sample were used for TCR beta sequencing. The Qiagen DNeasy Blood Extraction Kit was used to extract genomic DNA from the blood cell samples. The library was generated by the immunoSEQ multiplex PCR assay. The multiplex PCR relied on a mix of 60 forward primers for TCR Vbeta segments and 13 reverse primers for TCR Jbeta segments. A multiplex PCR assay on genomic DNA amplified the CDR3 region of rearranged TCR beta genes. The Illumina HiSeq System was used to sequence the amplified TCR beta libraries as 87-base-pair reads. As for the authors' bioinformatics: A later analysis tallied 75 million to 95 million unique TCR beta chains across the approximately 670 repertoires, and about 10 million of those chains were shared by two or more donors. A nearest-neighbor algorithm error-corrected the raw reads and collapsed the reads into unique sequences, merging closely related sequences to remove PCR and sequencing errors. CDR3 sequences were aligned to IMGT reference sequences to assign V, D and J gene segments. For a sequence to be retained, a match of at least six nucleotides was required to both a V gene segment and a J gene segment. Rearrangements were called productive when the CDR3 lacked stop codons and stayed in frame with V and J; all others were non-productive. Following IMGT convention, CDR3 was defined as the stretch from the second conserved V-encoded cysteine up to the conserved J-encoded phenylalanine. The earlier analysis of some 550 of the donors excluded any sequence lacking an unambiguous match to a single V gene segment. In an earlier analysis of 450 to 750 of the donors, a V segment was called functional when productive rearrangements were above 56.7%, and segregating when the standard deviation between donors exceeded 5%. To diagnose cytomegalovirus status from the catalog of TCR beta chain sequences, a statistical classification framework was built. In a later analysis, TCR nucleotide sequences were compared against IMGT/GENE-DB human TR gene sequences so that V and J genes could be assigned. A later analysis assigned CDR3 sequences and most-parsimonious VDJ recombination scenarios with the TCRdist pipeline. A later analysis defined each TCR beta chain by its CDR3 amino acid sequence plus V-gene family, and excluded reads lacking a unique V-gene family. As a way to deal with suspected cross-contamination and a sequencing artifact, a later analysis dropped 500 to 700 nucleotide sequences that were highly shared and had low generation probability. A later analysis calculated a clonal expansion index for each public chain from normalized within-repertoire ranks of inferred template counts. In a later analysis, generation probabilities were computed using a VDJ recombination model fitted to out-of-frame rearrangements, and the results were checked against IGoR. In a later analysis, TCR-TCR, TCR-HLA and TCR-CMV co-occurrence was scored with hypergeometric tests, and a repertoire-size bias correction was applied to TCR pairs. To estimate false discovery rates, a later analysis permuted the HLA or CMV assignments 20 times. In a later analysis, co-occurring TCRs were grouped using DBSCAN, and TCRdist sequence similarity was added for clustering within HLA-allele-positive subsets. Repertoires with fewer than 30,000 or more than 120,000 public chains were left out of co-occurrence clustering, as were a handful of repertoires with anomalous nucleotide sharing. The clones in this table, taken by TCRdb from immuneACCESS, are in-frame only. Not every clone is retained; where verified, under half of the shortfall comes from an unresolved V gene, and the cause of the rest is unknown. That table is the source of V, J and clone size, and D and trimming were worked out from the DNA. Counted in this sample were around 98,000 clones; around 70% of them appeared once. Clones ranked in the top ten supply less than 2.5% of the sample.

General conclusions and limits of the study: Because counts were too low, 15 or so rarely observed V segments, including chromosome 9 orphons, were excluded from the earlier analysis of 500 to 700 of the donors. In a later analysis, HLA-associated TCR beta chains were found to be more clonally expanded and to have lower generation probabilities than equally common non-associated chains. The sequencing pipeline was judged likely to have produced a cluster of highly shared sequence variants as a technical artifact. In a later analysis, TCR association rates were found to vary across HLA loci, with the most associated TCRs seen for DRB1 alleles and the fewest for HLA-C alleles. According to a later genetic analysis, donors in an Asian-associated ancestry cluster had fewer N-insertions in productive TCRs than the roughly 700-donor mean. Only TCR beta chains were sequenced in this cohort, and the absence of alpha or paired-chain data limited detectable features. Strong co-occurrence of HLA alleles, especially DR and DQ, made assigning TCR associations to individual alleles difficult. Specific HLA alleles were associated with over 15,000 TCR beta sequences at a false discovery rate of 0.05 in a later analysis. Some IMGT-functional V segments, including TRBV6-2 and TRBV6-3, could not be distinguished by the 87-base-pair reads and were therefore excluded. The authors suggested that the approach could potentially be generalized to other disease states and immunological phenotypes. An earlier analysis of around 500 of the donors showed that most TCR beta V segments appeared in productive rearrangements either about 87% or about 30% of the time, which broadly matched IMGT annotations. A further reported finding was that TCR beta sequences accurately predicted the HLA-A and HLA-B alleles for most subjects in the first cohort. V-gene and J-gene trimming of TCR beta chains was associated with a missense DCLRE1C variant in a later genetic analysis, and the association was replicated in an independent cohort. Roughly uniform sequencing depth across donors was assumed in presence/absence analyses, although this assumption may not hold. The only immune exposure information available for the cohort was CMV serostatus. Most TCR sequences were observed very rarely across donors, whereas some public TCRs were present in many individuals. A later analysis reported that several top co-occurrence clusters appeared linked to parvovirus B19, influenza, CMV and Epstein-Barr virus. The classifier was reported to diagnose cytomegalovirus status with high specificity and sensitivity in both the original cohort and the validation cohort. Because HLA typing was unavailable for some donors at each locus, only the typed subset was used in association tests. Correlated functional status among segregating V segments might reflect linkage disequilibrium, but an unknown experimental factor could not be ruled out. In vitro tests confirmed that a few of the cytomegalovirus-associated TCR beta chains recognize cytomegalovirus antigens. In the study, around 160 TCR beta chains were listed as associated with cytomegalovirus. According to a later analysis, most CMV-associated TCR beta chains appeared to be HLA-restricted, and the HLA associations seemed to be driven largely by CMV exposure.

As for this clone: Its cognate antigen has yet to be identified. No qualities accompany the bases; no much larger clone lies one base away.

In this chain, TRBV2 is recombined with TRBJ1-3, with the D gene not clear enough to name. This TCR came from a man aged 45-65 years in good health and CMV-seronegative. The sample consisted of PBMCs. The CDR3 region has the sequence CASSEAPGPGNTIYF. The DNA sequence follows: TGTGCCAGCAGTGAAGCGCCAGGCCCAGGAAACACCATATATTTT.